The 18 T cell receptor beta chains below all came from one sample that was sequenced in a study of blood T cell repertoires in COVID-19. Assay: immunoSEQ multiplex PCR; the TCRdb copy retains only in-frame clones and omits some. The data show 270,000 or so clones, 70% to 90% seen once. The sample taken for sequencing was PBMCs or T cells enriched from blood (not recorded which). All receptors derive from a woman aged 45-59 years who had been exposed to COVID-19.

This chain's CDR3 is CASSPTHMGEQFF. In DNA form, the CDR3 reads TGTGCCAGCAGCCCCACTCATATGGGCGAGCAGTTCTTC. The chain links TRBV9 to TRBJ2-1; D is uncertain. Trimming shortened V by 4 bases and J by 10 bases, and 15 bases separated the two germline ends. The CDR3 has 13 residues. The V gene's germline CDR1 is SGDLS and CDR2 YYNGEE. Full variable domain (rest looked up from reference TRBV9 and TRBJ2-1): DSGVTQTPKHLITATGQRVTLRCSPRSGDLSVYWYQQSLDQGLQFLIQYYNGEERAKGNILERFSAQQFPDLHSELNLSSLELGDSALYFCASSPTHMGEQFFGPGTRLTVL.

The genes are TRBV14 and TRBJ1-6; D is ambiguous. The CDR3 spans 16 residues. V gave up 1 base and J gave up 7 bases, with 14 bases separating them. The V gene's germline CDR1 is SGHDN and CDR2 FVKESK. CDR3 loop: CASSQAAISFNSPLHF. The CDR3 DNA follows: TGTGCCAGCAGCCAAGCTGCTATCTCCTTCAATTCACCCCTCCACTTT.

The V gene is TRBV4-3, the J gene TRBJ1-1; 7 bases line up with TRBD1. CDR3 size: 15 residues. The ends lost 4 bases at V and 0 bases at J; junction bases unmatched: 5. Germline V gene lookup returns CDR1 LGHNA and CDR2 YSLEER. CDR3 amino acids: CASSLGTEMNTEAFF. Here the CDR3 DNA reads TGCGCCAGCAGCCTCGGGACAGAGATGAACACTGAAGCTTTCTTT.

The chain is built from TRBV6-5 and TRBJ2-5; D call uncertain. The CDR3 totals 14 residues. Germline V gives CDR1 MNHEY, CDR2 SVGAGI. V lost 2 bases and J 7 bases, leaving 14 bases between the germline ends. CDR3 coding DNA: TGTGCCAGCAGTTACGGCGGCTCGAGTGTGACCCAGTACTTC. It is translated as CASSYGGSSVTQYF.

This chain joins TRBV19 and TRBJ1-4, with a tentative D call TRBD1 (5 bases). In germline, CDR1 is LNHDA, CDR2 SQIVND (reference sequence). The V and J ends lost 5 bases and 5 bases respectively, with 15 bases between them. CDR3 length: 15 residues. The CDR3 loop is CASSPDRKTNEKLFF. CDR3 nucleotides: TGTGCCAGTAGTCCCGACAGAAAAACCAATGAAAAACTGTTTTTT.

The chain has TRBV5-1 and TRBJ1-2; D unclear. This CDR3 comprises 11 residues. The V gene lost 5 bases and the J gene lost 3 bases, with 5 bases spanning the gap. CDR1 SGHRS and CDR2 YFSETQ come from the germline V gene. This chain's CDR3 is CASRADYGYTF. The CDR3 coding sequence is TGCGCCAGCAGGGCGGACTATGGCTACACCTTC.

CDR3 amino acids: CASSTGENEKLFF. For the CDR3, the DNA is TGTGCCAGCTCGACAGGGGAGAATGAAAAACTGTTTTTT. The chain has TRBV5-6 and TRBJ1-4, with TRBD1 matching over 8 bases. CDR1 is SGHDT and CDR2 is YYEEEE in the germline V gene. There are 13 residues in the CDR3. The trim removed 7 bases at V and 5 bases at J, leaving 4 bases unmatched.

The chain links TRBV5-4 to TRBJ2-1, with TRBD2 identical over 7 bases. Germline CDR1 is SGHNT and CDR2 is YYREEE (reference sequence). The CDR3 length is 13 residues. Losses at the gene ends were 4 bases for V and 9 bases for J; bases not matched to a gene: 7. DNA for the CDR3: TGTGCCAGCAGCCAAACTAGCGCGGGTGAGCAGTTCTTC. This gives the protein CASSQTSAGEQFF.

The chain links TRBV12-5 to TRBJ1-2, with TRBD1 identical over 10 bases. Germline CDR1 reads LGHNT; CDR2 reads FRNRAP. V lost 6 bases to trimming and J lost 7 bases; unmatched junction nucleotides: 8. The CDR3 loop spans 14 amino acids. The CDR3 DNA is TGTGCTAGTGGGCCGGGACAGGGGATTCGTGGCTACACCTTC. It yields the protein CASGPGQGIRGYTF.

The chain has TRBV7-2 and TRBJ1-5; 7 nucleotides line up with TRBD1. Trimming took 3 bases from V and 4 from J; bases not matched to a gene: 6. The CDR3 has 15 residues. CDR1 SGHTA and CDR2 FQGNSA come from the germline V gene. Written as DNA, the CDR3 is TGTGCCAGCAGCTTCAGACAGGGATGGAATCAGCCCCAGCATTTT. Its protein product is CASSFRQGWNQPQHF. Complete variable domain (other parts from reference TRBV7-2 and TRBJ1-5): GAGVSQSPSNKVTEKGKDVELRCDPISGHTALYWYRQSLGQGLEFLIYFQGNSAPDKSGLPSDRFSAERTGGSVSTLTIQRTQQEDSAVYLCASSFRQGWNQPQHFGDGTRLSIL.

The chain employs TRBV27 and TRBJ2-5, with 12 bases lining up with TRBD2. V trimming: 5 bases; J trimming: 4 bases; junction bases outside the gene matches: 8. The CDR3 loop spans 16 amino acids. CDR1 is MNHEY and CDR2 is SMNVEV in the germline V gene (reference sequence). CDR3 in amino acids: CASSPASGGVRETQYF. The CDR3 DNA reads as TGTGCCAGCAGTCCTGCTAGCGGGGGGGTACGAGAGACCCAGTACTTC.

This chain joins TRBV11-2 and TRBJ2-7; the match to TRBD2 covers 11 bases. The germline V gene encodes CDR1 SGHAT and CDR2 FQNNGV. V lost 4 bases, J lost 2 bases, and 7 bases stayed unmatched. The CDR3 contains 16 residues. CDR3 bases: TGTGCCAGCAGCTCGCGACTGACTAGCGGGACCTACGAGCAGTACTTC. Amino acids: CASSSRLTSGTYEQYF.

The chain recombines TRBV2 with TRBJ1-2; TRBD1 matches 8 bases. Germline V gene lookup returns CDR1 SNHLY and CDR2 FYNNEI. The V and J ends lost 5 bases and 4 bases, in that order; junction bases with no gene match: 9. The CDR3 sequence is 15 residues long. The CDR3 nucleotides read TGTGCCAGCAGTCCTACCGGGACAGGCCCCTATGGCTACACCTTC. Translating it yields CASSPTGTGPYGYTF.

The rearrangement uses TRBV7-2 and TRBJ1-2, with 7 positions matching TRBD1. Per germline, CDR1 SGHTA and CDR2 FQGNSA. Losses at the gene ends were 3 bases for V and 5 bases for J; bases not matched to a gene: 6. CDR3 length equals 14 residues. The CDR3 DNA sequence: TGTGCCAGCAGCTTCGGACAGGCGAGATATGGCTACACCTTC. It specifies CASSFGQARYGYTF.

The chain is built from TRBV20-1 and TRBJ1-5, with D unresolved. The germline CDR1 and CDR2 sequences are DFQATT and SNEGSKA (reference sequence). Trimming stripped 3 bases from V and 5 bases from J, with 11 bases between. This CDR3 region has 13 residues. The CDR3 DNA follows: TGCAGTGCTAGTAAGCTCTTCCATCAGCCCCAGCATTTT. It yields the protein CSASKLFHQPQHF.

This chain connects TRBV11-2 to TRBJ1-1, with TRBD1 matching over 8 bases. The J segment lost 3 bases and the V segment lost 1 base, leaving 4 bases of the junction unmatched. This CDR3 is built from 15 residues. The germline V gene encodes CDR1 SGHAT and CDR2 FQNNGV. The CDR3 spells CASSLAFRGHTEAFF. CDR3 sequence (DNA): TGTGCCAGCAGCTTAGCGTTCAGGGGGCACACTGAAGCTTTCTTT. The variable domain in full, completed from reference TRBV11-2 and TRBJ1-1, reads EAGVAQSPRYKIIEKRQSVAFWCNPISGHATLYWYQQILGQGPKLLIQFQNNGVVDDSQLPKDRFSAERLKGVDSTLKIQPAKLEDSAVYLCASSLAFRGHTEAFFGQGTRLTVV.

The V and J genes are TRBV28 and TRBJ1-5, with TRBD1 matching over 7 bases. Germline V gene data show CDR1 as MDHEN and CDR2 as SYDVKM. The V and J ends lost 6 bases and 2 bases, in that order; junction bases with no gene match: 7. This CDR3 has 15 residues. The CDR3 coding sequence is TGTGCCAGCAGGAAACAGGGGCGGGGCAATCAGCCCCAGCATTTT. This encodes CASRKQGRGNQPQHF.

In its sample, this clone was seen a few times. The CDR3 sequence is CASSLRFNQPQHF. The CDR3 nucleotides read TGTGCCAGCAGTTTGCGGTTCAATCAGCCCCAGCATTTT. The V gene is TRBV12-3 or TRBV12-4, the J gene TRBJ1-5; D gene unclear. V lost 3 bases and J lost 3, with 6 bases in between. CDR3 length: 13 amino acids.